What follows are 10 T cell receptor beta chains derived from one specimen sequenced in a study of blood T cell repertoires in COVID-19. Assay used: immunoSEQ multiplex PCR; TCRdb lists only in-frame clones, some missing. Of 50,000 to 60,000 clones listed, roughly 89% are singletons. Specimen: peripheral blood. Every receptor here comes from a man aged 35 to 55 with COVID-19, enrolled during active disease.

The V and J genes are TRBV4-1 and TRBJ1-1, with 8 bases aligning to TRBD1. The CDR3 contains 13 residues. V trimming: 4 bases; J trimming: 5 bases; junction bases outside the gene matches: 3. Germline V gives CDR1 MGHRA, CDR2 YSYEKL. CDR3: CASSLDRDTEAFF. CDR3 nucleotides: TGCGCCAGCAGCCTGGACAGGGATACTGAAGCTTTCTTT.

The CDR3 DNA follows: TGTGCCAGCACGGGACAGGGGGAAGACTATGGCTACACCTTC. This codes for CASTGQGEDYGYTF. The chain joins TRBV6-5 to TRBJ1-2, with TRBD1 identical over 11 bases. Germline V gene sequence: CDR1 MNHEY, CDR2 SVGAGI. The length of the CDR3 is 14 residues. V lost 7 bases, J lost 3 bases, and 4 bases stayed unmatched.

The chain employs TRBV5-1 and TRBJ2-1; 11 bases line up with TRBD2. Germline trimming cut 4 bases from V and 5 bases from J; bases unmatched to any gene: 5. Germline V gives CDR1 SGHRS, CDR2 YFSETQ. The CDR3 runs to 15 residues. The CDR3 here is CASSDGTSGHNEQFF. DNA for the CDR3: TGCGCCAGCAGCGACGGGACTAGCGGACACAATGAGCAGTTCTTC.

The chain has TRBV9 and TRBJ2-3; 8 bases agree with TRBD2. Germline CDR1 and CDR2: SGDLS and YYNGEE. The junction had 1 base not matched to a gene; V was cut back by 1 base and J by 6 bases. The CDR3 contains 13 residues. CDR3 DNA: TGTGCCAGCAGCGTAAGACTAGCGGATACGCAGTATTTT. Translated: CASSVRLADTQYF.

The chain joins TRBV11-2 to TRBJ2-1; D gene uncertain. V was cut by 5 bases and J by 0 bases, with 14 bases left in between. This CDR3 spans 16 amino acids. Germline CDR1 and CDR2: SGHAT and FQNNGV. The CDR3 DNA reads as TGTGCCAGCAGCCACTCAACGCCGAGCTCCTACAATGAGCAGTTCTTC. It is translated as CASSHSTPSSYNEQFF. The whole variable domain, remainder taken from reference TRBV11-2 and TRBJ2-1, is EAGVAQSPRYKIIEKRQSVAFWCNPISGHATLYWYQQILGQGPKLLIQFQNNGVVDDSQLPKDRFSAERLKGVDSTLKIQPAKLEDSAVYLCASSHSTPSSYNEQFFGPGTRLTVL.

Only one count was recorded for this clone. The V call is TRBV14, the J call TRBJ2-7; TRBD2 might be the D (6 bases). The germline V and J ends were trimmed by 1 base and 7 bases, with 14 bases remaining between them. This CDR3 is 14 amino acids long. Germline CDR1 reads SGHDN; CDR2 reads FVKESK. Here the CDR3 reads CASSQVYGAGEQYF. CDR3 nucleotides: TGTGCCAGCAGCCAAGTATATGGGGCGGGGGAGCAGTACTTC.

V and J are TRBV19 and TRBJ2-7; D gene unclear. Germline V gene sequence: CDR1 LNHDA, CDR2 SQIVND (reference sequence). This CDR3 has 14 residues. Trimming left V 3 bases short and J 5 bases short, with 14 bases between. The CDR3 region is CASSIARSTDEQYF. The CDR3, as DNA: TGTGCCAGTAGTATCGCTAGGTCCACCGACGAGCAGTACTTC.

This clone showed up just once. The CDR3 spells CASSTRRNTDTQYF. The CDR3 DNA follows: TGCGCCAGCAGCACGCGGAGGAACACAGATACGCAGTATTTT. V gene TRBV4-1 combines with J gene TRBJ2-3; perhaps TRBD2 as D (5 bases). Germline CDR1 MGHRA, CDR2 YSYEKL. The V and J ends lost 5 bases and 2 bases respectively, with 11 bases between them. The CDR3 runs 14 residues.

The CDR3: CASSLGPPPDTQYF. As DNA, the CDR3 is TGTGCCAGCAGCTTAGGCCCTCCCCCAGATACGCAGTATTTT. This rearrangement joins TRBV7-3 to TRBJ2-3; D unclear. The V end was cut by 2 bases, the J end by 4 bases, with 10 bases between. The CDR3 loop spans 14 amino acids. Germline CDR1 is SGHTA and CDR2 is FQGTGA.

V is TRBV12-5 and J is TRBJ2-3; D might be TRBD1 (6 bases). Per germline, CDR1 LGHNT and CDR2 FRNRAP. CDR3 size: 15 residues. Trimming left V 6 bases short and J 1 base short, with 14 bases between. CDR3 sequence (DNA): TGTGCTAGTGGCCAAGGGGGTTTGGGCACAGATACGCAGTATTTT. Translation gives CASGQGGLGTDTQYF.